The entry below gives a single T cell receptor (beta chain) sequence along with its context. Its antigen is still unknown. Nothing much larger sits one base from this clone, and base qualities are not available. TCRbeta CDR3 regions were amplified from genomic DNA using the immunoSEQ Assay, a bias-controlled multiplex PCR. Processing in the source paper ran as follows. Within the assay, amplification of reference gene primers was used to estimate how many nucleated cells each sample contained. To quantify the absolute abundance of each unique TCRbeta CDR3 rearrangement, sequence reads were collapsed and filtered. Productive Simpson clonality was computed per sample as the square root of Simpson's diversity index over productive rearrangements. TCRdb limited this immuneACCESS table to in-frame rearrangements with V and J called. A share of clones is missing; checked studies link under half to unresolved V genes, and the rest is unexplained. V and J calls and clone size are given by that table; D and trimming were obtained from the DNA. The table for this sample lists 180,000 or so clones; 88% of them were counted only once. The ten largest clonotypes hold under 2% of the sample.

The sample originates from a study of blood T cell repertoires in COVID-19 (dated by TCRdb to about 2020). Turning to the overall study: The collaborator samples originated in the United States, Italy and Spain and spanned the acute and convalescent phases of COVID-19. The prospective study material was composed of cDNA or gDNA derived from T cells, B-cell-depleted T cells, or PBMCs. Deeply sampled blood TCRbeta repertoires from subjects exposed to, actively infected with, or recovered from COVID-19 were included in the dataset. The repertoires were released in a freely available public database intended as a resource for research on the immune response to SARS-CoV-2. The samples were drawn from two sources: the first 160 participants of the ongoing ImmuneRACE study, and 1,000 to 1,500 subjects contributed by 6 global collaborators. A de-identified subject ID, COVID-19 status, age in years and sex were almost always included in the sample metadata. Where available, HLA class I and class II types were obtained from metadata supplied by the sample provider rather than from assay-based typing. Summary of the overall study and its limitations: The amount of clinical and demographic metadata varied by source and participant and was provided uncurated.

Trimmed from V: 5 bases; trimmed from J: 7 bases; junction bases lacking a gene match: 8. CDR1 and CDR2 are drawn from the germline V gene (reference sequence): MNHEY, SMNVEV. Including the terminal cysteine and phenylalanine, the CDR3 comprises 14 residues. Just the 42-base CDR3 DNA is kept, in frame starting at base 1. Whole blood was collected in K2EDTA tubes by collaborating institutions according to the institutions' own protocols. For TCRbeta analysis, collaborator samples were shipped as frozen whole blood, as isolated PBMCs, or as DNA extracted from either sample type. Sample: peripheral blood. The chain uses TRBV27 and TRBJ2-1, with 7 middle bases fitting TRBD1. This receptor was taken from a man aged 18 to 29 with active or convalescent COVID-19. Here is the DNA: TGTGCCAGCAGTCGACAGGGTACGGGGAATGAGCAGTTCTTC. This codes for CASSRQGTGNEQFF.